This T cell receptor beta chain was documented in a study of blood T cell repertoires in COVID-19. Study-wide background: Acute and convalescent COVID-19 samples came from the United States, Italy and Spain.

The V and J ends lost 5 bases and 12 bases respectively, with 17 bases between them. Germline V gene sequence: CDR1 GTSNPN, CDR2 SVGIG (reference sequence). CDR3 length: 12 residues. Study processing details: Amplification with reference gene primers provided the estimates of nucleated cell counts. TCRdb's copy holds only in-frame clones and misses some; the assay was immunoSEQ multiplex PCR. V and J calls and clone size are as listed in that table; D and trimming were resolved from the DNA. Among approximately 300,000 clones listed, around 83% were seen once. The specimen sequenced was peripheral blood. V usage is TRBV30 and J usage is TRBJ1-3; no firm D call. The sequence derives from a woman aged 45-60 years with acute or convalescent COVID-19. The CDR3 sequence: CAWGPLSPGIYF. DNA of the CDR3: TGTGCCTGGGGGCCCCTATCCCCCGGCATATATTTT. Based on the CDR3 plus reference TRBV30 and TRBJ1-3, the full variable domain is SQTIHQWPATLVQPVGSPLSLECTVEGTSNPNLYWYRQAAGRGLQLLFYSVGIGQISSEVPQNLSASRPQDRQFILSSKKLLLSDSGFYLCAWGPLSPGIYFGEGSWLTVV.